A single sample is the source of the 14 T cell receptor beta chains below, sequenced in a study of vaccination and CD4 T cells after COVID-19. Cultured CD4+ T cell DNA was sequenced using the Oncomine TCR Beta short-read assay. TCRdb reprocessed the PCR reads with MiXCR, giving one entry per CDR3 protein. The sample yields about 6,500 distinct CDR3 sequences, around 47% seen once. The treatment was: approximately 11-day PBMC culture with coronavirus spike peptide pools or control peptides (ViraFEST assay). The unexposed donor's CD4+ T cells were collected before the COVID-19 pandemic (2011-2018). These receptors have no identified antigens. The sequenced material came from CD4+ T cells from blood, cultured in vitro. The receptors here all came from a human donor in good health.

This chain links TRBV19 with TRBJ2-5, with D possibly matching TRBD2 (7 bases). Germline CDR1 is LNHDA and CDR2 is SQIVND (reference sequence). The CDR3 length is 12 residues. Trimming stripped 9 bases from V and 9 bases from J, with 17 bases between. The CDR3 spells CASRGGGRAQYF. The CDR3 DNA reads TGTGCCAGCCGAGGGGGAGGGCGGGCCCAGTACTTC.

This chain connects TRBV2 to TRBJ1-2, with no clear D. The CDR3 loop spans 12 amino acids. Trimming removed 6 bases at V and 8 bases at J, with 13 bases between. CDR1 is SNHLY and CDR2 is FYNNEI in the germline V gene. The DNA for the CDR3 is TGTGCCAGCAGGGGCAGGTCGGACGGCTACACCTTC. Translated: CASRGRSDGYTF.

The chain combines TRBV30 with TRBJ1-1; tentatively, D is TRBD1 (5 bases). The CDR3 extends over 12 amino acids. V was pared by 3 bases and J by 1 base, with 6 bases between. Per the germline V gene, CDR1 is GTSNPN and CDR2 is SVGIG (reference sequence). The CDR3 is CAWRTENTEAFF. DNA for the CDR3: TGTGCCTGGAGGACAGAGAACACTGAAGCTTTCTTT. Based on the CDR3 plus reference TRBV30 and TRBJ1-1, the full variable domain is SQTIHQWPATLVQPVGSPLSLECTVEGTSNPNLYWYRQAAGRGLQLLFYSVGIGQISSEVPQNLSASRPQDRQFILSSKKLLLSDSGFYLCAWRTENTEAFFGQGTRLTVV.

This clonotype has a handful of counts. The V and J genes are TRBV10-3 and TRBJ2-1; D gene ambiguous. The germline V gene encodes CDR1 ENHRY and CDR2 SYGVKD. This CDR3 comprises 15 residues. V shed 5 bases and J shed 1 base, with 12 bases lying between them. The CDR3 coding sequence is TGTGCCATCAGTCCCAGCGAGTCGTCCTACAATGAGCAGTTCTTC. This gives the protein CAISPSESSYNEQFF.

This chain connects TRBV5-1 to TRBJ1-6; D is unresolved. Trimming stripped 4 bases from V and 7 bases from J, with 9 bases between. Germline lookup yields CDR1 SGHRS and CDR2 YFSETQ. The CDR3 is 13 amino acids. The CDR3 sequence is CASSPEGNSPLHF. In DNA form, the CDR3 reads TGCGCCAGCAGCCCCGAAGGGAATTCACCCCTCCACTTT.

The genes are TRBV7-9 and TRBJ2-2, with D unclear. The CDR3 is made up of 15 amino acids. The V and J ends lost 5 bases and 3 bases respectively, with 13 bases between them. The germline V gene has CDR1 SEHNR and CDR2 FQNEAQ (reference sequence). The CDR3 here is CASSPGSGHTGELFF. The CDR3 nucleotides are TGTGCCAGCAGCCCGGGTTCAGGCCACACCGGGGAGCTGTTTTTT.

This clonotype has just a few counts. The CDR3 loop reads CASSYGGGQTNQPQHF. CDR3 in DNA: TGTGCCAGCAGTTACGGGGGGGGGCAAACCAATCAGCCCCAGCATTTT. The J gene is TRBJ1-5, the V gene TRBV6-2 or TRBV6-3, with D possibly TRBD1 on 6 matching bases. CDR3 length: 16 amino acids. Germline V gene data show CDR1 as MNHEY and CDR2 as SVGEGT. V shed 2 bases and J shed 3 bases, with 14 bases lying between them.

The V gene is TRBV20-1, the J gene TRBJ2-3, with D uncertain. There are 13 residues in the CDR3. V lost 3 bases, J lost 2 bases, and 9 bases lay in between. In germline, CDR1 is DFQATT, CDR2 SNEGSKA (reference sequence). CDR3 sequence: CSASMHITDTQYF. CDR3 DNA: TGCAGTGCTAGTATGCACATCACAGATACGCAGTATTTT.

This rearrangement joins TRBV19 to TRBJ1-1; D gene unclear. Germline CDR1 is LNHDA and CDR2 is SQIVND (reference sequence). The ends were cut back, 4 bases at V and 0 bases at J, with 12 bases in the middle. There are 15 residues in the CDR3. The CDR3 DNA is TGTGCCAGTAGTAGGACGGATCTCATGAACACTGAAGCTTTCTTT. It translates to CASSRTDLMNTEAFF.

This clonotype was seen only a few times. The genes are TRBV27 and TRBJ1-2; 10 nucleotides align to TRBD1. The V and J ends lost 4 bases and 2 bases, in that order; junction bases with no gene match: 7. This CDR3 has 16 amino acids. CDR1 MNHEY and CDR2 SMNVEV come from the germline V gene (reference sequence). The CDR3 loop is CASSSPGQGSNYGYTF. CDR3 sequence (DNA): TGTGCCAGCAGTTCCCCGGGACAGGGGTCAAACTATGGCTACACCTTC.

The rearrangement uses TRBV24-1 and TRBJ2-1; 11 positions match TRBD2. The CDR3 extends over 16 amino acids. Germline V gives CDR1 KGHDR, CDR2 SFDVKD. With 4 bases clipped from V and 7 bases from J, the junction kept 8 bases outside the gene matches. DNA for the CDR3: TGTGCCACCAGTGACCCACTAGCGGGGGAAGAAAATGAGCAGTTCTTC. Translating it yields CATSDPLAGEENEQFF.

This clonotype turned up a few times. CDR3: CASSIEGWETQYF. CDR3 DNA: TGTGCCAGTAGTATTGAGGGCTGGGAGACCCAGTACTTC. V and J are TRBV19 and TRBJ2-5, with D perhaps TRBD2 (5 bases). CDR1 LNHDA and CDR2 SQIVND come from the germline V gene (reference sequence). V lost 3 bases and J 5 bases, leaving 10 bases between the germline ends. This CDR3 has 13 residues.

The V and J genes are TRBV6-2 or TRBV6-3 and TRBJ1-5, with 8 bases lining up with TRBD1. The trim removed 6 bases at V and 2 bases at J, leaving 6 bases unmatched. Germline CDR1 is MNHEY and CDR2 is SVGEGT. CDR3 size: 15 residues. For the CDR3, the DNA is TGTGCCAGCAGCGGGACAGGAATCGGCAATCAGCCCCAGCATTTT. This codes for CASSGTGIGNQPQHF.

This chain links TRBV7-7 with TRBJ2-3; D is unclear. Germline values: CDR1 SSHAT, CDR2 FNYEAQ (reference sequence). The CDR3 spans 15 residues. V was clipped by 1 base and J by 2 bases, with 10 bases between them. The CDR3 sequence: CASSLGVGSTDTQYF. CDR3 coding DNA: TGTGCCAGCAGCTTAGGGGTCGGGTCCACAGATACGCAGTATTTT.